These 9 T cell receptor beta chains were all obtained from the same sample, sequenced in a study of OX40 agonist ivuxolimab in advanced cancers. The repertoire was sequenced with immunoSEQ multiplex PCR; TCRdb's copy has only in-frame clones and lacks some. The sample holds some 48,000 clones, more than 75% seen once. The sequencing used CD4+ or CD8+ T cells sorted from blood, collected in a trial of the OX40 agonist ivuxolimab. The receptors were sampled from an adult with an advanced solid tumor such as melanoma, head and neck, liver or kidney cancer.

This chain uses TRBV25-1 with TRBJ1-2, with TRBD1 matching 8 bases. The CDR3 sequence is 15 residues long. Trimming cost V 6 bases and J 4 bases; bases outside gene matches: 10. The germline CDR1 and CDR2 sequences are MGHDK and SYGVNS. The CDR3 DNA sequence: TGTGCCAGCAGCCCCTCCACAGGGGGAGGCTATGGCTACACCTTC. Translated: CASSPSTGGGYGYTF.

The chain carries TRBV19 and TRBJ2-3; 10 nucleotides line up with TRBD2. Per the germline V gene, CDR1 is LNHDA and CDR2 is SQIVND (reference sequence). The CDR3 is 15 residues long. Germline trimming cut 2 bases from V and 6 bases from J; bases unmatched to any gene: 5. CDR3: CASSISSGGEDTQYF. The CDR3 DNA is TGTGCCAGTAGTATATCGAGCGGGGGGGAGGATACGCAGTATTTT.

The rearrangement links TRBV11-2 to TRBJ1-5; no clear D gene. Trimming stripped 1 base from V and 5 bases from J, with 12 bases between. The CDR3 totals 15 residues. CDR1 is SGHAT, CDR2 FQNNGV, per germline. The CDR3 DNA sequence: TGTGCCAGCAGCTTAGGGTCCGCCTCCTATCAGCCCCAGCATTTT. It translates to CASSLGSASYQPQHF.

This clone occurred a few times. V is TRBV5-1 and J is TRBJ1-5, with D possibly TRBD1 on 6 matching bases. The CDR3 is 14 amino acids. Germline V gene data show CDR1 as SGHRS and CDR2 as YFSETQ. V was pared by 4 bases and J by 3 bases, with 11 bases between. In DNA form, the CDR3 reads TGCGCCAGCAGCCCGGACAGCCTCAATCAGCCCCAGCATTTT. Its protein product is CASSPDSLNQPQHF.

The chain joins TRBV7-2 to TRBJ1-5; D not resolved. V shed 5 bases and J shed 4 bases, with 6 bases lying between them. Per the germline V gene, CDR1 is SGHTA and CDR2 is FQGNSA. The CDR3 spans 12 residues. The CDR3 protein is CASSDYNQPQHF. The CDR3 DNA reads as TGTGCCAGCAGCGATTATAATCAGCCCCAGCATTTT.

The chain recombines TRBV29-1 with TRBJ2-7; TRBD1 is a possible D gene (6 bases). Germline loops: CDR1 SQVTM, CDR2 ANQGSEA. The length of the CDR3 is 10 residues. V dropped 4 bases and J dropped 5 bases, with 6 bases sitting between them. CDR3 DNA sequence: TGCAGCGTTGGGACAGACGAGCAGTACTTC. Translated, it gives CSVGTDEQYF.

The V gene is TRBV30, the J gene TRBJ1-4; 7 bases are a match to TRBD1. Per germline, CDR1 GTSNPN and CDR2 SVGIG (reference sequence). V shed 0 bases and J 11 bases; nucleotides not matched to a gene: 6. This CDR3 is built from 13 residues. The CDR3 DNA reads TGTGCCTGGAGTGTAACAGGGGCCGCGAAACTGTTTTTT. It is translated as CAWSVTGAAKLFF.

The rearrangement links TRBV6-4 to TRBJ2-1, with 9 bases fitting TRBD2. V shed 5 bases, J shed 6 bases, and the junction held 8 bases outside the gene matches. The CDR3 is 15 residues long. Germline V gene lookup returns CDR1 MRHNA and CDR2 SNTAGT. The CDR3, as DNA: TGTGCCAGCAGTATTAGCGGGAGCGTTGGCAATGAGCAGTTCTTC. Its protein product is CASSISGSVGNEQFF.

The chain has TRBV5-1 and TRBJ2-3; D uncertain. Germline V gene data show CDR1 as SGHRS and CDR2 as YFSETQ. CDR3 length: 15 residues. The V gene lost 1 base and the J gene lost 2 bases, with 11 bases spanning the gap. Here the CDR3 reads CASSLQPQTTDTQYF. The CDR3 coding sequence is TGCGCCAGCAGCTTGCAGCCCCAGACCACAGATACGCAGTATTTT.